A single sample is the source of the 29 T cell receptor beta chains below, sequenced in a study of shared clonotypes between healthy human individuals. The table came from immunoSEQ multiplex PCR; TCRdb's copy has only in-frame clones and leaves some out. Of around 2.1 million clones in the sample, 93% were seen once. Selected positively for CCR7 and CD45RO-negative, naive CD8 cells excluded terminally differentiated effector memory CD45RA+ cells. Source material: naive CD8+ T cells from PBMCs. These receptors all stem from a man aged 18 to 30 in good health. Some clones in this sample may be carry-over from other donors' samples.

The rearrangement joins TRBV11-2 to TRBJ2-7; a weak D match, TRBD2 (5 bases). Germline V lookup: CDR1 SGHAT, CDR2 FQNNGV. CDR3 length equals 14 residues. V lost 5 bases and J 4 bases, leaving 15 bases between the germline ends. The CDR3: CASSTQKSGYEQYF. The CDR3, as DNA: TGTGCCAGCAGCACCCAGAAATCGGGATACGAGCAGTACTTC.

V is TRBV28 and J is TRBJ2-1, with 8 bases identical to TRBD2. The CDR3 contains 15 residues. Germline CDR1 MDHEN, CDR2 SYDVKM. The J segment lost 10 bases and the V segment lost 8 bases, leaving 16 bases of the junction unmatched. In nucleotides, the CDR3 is TGTGCCAGCCACCTGGCAGGGGCGGGAGGACTAGAGCAGTTCTTC. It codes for CASHLAGAGGLEQFF.

Written as DNA, the CDR3 is TGTGCCAGCAGCGAGATGCGACAGGGGGCACAGGAAAAACTGTTTTTT. Encoded protein: CASSEMRQGAQEKLFF. The chain joins TRBV27 to TRBJ1-4, with 10 bases identical to TRBD1. V trimming: 6 bases; J trimming: 8 bases; junction bases outside the gene matches: 12. The CDR3 loop spans 16 amino acids. Germline CDR1 MNHEY, CDR2 SMNVEV (reference sequence).

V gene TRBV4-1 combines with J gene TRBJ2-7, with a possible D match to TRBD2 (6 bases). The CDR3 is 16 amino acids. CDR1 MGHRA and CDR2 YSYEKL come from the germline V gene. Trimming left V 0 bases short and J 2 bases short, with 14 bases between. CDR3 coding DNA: TGCGCCAGCAGCCAAGATCATGGGGGAGGTACCTACGAGCAGTACTTC. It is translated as CASSQDHGGGTYEQYF.

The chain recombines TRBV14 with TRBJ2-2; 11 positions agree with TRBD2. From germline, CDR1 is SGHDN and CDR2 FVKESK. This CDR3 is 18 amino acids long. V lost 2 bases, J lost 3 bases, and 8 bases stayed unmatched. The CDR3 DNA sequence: TGTGCCAGCAGCCAACGGGGACTAGCGGTAATACACACCGGGGAGCTGTTTTTT. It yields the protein CASSQRGLAVIHTGELFF.

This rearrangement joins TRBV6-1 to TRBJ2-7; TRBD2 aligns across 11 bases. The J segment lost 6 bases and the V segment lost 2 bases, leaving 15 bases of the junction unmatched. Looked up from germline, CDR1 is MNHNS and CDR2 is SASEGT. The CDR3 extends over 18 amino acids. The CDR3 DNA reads TGTGCCAGCAGTGAACTCGCACTAGCGGGAGATCGGCAGCTCGAGCAGTACTTC. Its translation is CASSELALAGDRQLEQYF.

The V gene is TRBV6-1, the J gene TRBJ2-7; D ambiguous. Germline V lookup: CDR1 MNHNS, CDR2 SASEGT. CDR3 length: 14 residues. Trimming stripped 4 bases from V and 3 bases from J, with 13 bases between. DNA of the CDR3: TGTGCCAGCAGTGCGAGTTTTAAGGGCTACGAGCAGTACTTC. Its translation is CASSASFKGYEQYF.

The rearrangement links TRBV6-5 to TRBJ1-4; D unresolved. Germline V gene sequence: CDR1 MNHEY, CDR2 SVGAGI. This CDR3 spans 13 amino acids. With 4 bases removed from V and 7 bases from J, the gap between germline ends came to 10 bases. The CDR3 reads CASSLAWSEKLFF. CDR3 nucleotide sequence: TGTGCCAGCAGTTTAGCCTGGAGTGAAAAACTGTTTTTT.

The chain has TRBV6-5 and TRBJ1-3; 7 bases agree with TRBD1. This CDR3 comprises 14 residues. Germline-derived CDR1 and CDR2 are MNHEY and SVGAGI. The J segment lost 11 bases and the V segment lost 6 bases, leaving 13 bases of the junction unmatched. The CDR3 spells CASSPTGEGVSIYF. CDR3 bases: TGTGCCAGCAGCCCCACAGGGGAAGGAGTTTCCATATATTTT.

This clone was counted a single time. In DNA form, the CDR3 reads TGTGCCAGCAGAGGTACCGGCTGGAGCTCCTACGAGCAGTACTTC. Its translation: CASRGTGWSSYEQYF. J is TRBJ2-7 and V is TRBV28; D unresolved. V lost 6 bases to trimming and J lost 0 bases, with 15 bases between them. CDR3 length: 15 amino acids. The V gene's germline CDR1 is MDHEN and CDR2 SYDVKM.

CDR3 protein: CASSSTPGLAGGPGNEQFF. The CDR3 bases are TGTGCCAGCAGTTCGACGCCGGGACTAGCGGGAGGGCCAGGAAATGAGCAGTTCTTC. The rearrangement uses TRBV27 and TRBJ2-1; TRBD2 agrees at 16 bases. CDR1 MNHEY and CDR2 SMNVEV come from the germline V gene (reference sequence). V trimming: 4 bases; J trimming: 7 bases; junction bases outside the gene matches: 13. This CDR3 is built from 19 residues.

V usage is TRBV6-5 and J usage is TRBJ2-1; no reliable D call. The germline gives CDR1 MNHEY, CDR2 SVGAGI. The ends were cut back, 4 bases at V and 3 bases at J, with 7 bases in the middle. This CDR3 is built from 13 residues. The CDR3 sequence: CASSLKGYNEQFF. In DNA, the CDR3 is TGTGCCAGCAGTTTAAAGGGCTACAATGAGCAGTTCTTC.

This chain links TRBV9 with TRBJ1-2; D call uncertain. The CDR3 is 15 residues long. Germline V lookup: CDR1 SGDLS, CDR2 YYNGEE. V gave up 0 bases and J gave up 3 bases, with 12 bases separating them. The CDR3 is CASSVALGIDYGYTF. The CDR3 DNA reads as TGTGCCAGCAGCGTAGCGTTAGGGATAGACTATGGCTACACCTTC.

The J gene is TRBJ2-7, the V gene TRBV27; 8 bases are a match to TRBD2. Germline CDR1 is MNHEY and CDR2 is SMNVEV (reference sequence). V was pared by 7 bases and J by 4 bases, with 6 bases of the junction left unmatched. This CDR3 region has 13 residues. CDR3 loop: CASTARGGYEQYF. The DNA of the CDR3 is TGTGCCAGCACGGCCCGGGGGGGTTACGAGCAGTACTTC.

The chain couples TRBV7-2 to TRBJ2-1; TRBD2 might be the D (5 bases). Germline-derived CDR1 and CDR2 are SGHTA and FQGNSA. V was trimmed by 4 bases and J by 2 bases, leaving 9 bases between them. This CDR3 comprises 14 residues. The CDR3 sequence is CASSSTGTYNEQFF. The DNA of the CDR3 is TGTGCCAGCAGCTCCACCGGGACCTACAATGAGCAGTTCTTC.

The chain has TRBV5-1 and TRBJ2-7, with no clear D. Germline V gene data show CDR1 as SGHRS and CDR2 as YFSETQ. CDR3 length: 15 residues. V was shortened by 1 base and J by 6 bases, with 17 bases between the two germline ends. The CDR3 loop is CASSLTRIGPTEQYF. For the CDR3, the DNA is TGCGCCAGCAGCTTGACCCGGATCGGGCCGACCGAGCAGTACTTC.

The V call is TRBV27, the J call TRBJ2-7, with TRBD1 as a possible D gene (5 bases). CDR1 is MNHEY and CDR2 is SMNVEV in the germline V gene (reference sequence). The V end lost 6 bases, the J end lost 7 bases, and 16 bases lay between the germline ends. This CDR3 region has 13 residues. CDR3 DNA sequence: TGTGCCAGCAGCCAGGGTCAGGGCTGGGAGCAGTACTTC. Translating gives CASSQGQGWEQYF.

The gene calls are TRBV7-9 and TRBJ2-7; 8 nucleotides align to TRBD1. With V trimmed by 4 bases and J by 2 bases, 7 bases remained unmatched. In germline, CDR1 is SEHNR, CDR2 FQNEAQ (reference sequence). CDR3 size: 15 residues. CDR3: CASSSPGQETYEQYF. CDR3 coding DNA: TGTGCCAGCAGCTCCCCGGGACAGGAGACCTACGAGCAGTACTTC.

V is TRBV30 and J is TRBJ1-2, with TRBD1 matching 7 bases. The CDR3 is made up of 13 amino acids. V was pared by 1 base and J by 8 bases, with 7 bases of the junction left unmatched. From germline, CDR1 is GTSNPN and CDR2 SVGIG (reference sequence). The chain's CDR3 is CAWSGQGVGGYTF. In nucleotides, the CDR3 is TGTGCCTGGAGTGGACAGGGAGTAGGCGGCTACACCTTC. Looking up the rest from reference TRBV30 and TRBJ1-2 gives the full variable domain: SQTIHQWPATLVQPVGSPLSLECTVEGTSNPNLYWYRQAAGRGLQLLFYSVGIGQISSEVPQNLSASRPQDRQFILSSKKLLLSDSGFYLCAWSGQGVGGYTFGSGTRLTVV.

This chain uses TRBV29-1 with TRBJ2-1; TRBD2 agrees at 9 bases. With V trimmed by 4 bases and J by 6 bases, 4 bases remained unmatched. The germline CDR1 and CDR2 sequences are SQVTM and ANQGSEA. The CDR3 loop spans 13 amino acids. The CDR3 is CSVAGGRANEQFF. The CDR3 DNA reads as TGCAGCGTTGCGGGCGGGAGGGCCAATGAGCAGTTCTTC.

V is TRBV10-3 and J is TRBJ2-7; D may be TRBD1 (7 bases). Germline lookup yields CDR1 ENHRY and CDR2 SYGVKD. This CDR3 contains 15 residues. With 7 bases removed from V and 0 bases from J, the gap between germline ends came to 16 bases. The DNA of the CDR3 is TGTGCCATCAAGAGCTCGCGGGACAGCTCCTACGAGCAGTACTTC. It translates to CAIKSSRDSSYEQYF.

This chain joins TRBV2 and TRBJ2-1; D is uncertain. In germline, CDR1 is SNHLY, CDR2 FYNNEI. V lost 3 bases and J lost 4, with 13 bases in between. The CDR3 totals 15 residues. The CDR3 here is CASSDLKAMYNEQFF. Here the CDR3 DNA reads TGTGCCAGCAGTGACCTTAAGGCCATGTACAATGAGCAGTTCTTC.

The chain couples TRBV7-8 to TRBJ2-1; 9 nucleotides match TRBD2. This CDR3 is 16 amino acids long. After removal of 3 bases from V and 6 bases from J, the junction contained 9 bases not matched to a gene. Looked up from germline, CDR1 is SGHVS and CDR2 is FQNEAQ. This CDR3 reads CASSFLAGGLANEQFF. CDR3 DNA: TGTGCCAGCAGCTTCCTCGCGGGAGGGCTAGCCAATGAGCAGTTCTTC.

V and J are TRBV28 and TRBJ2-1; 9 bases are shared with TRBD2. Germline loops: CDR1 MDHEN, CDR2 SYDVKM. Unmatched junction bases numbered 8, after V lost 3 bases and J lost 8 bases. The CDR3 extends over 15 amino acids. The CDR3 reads CASSFGLAGWDEQFF. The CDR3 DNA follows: TGTGCCAGCAGTTTTGGCCTAGCGGGATGGGATGAGCAGTTCTTC.

This chain's CDR3 is CASSPLSSSYNEQFF. The CDR3 DNA is TGTGCCAGCAGCCCCCTCTCCAGCTCCTACAATGAGCAGTTCTTC. The chain combines TRBV11-1 with TRBJ2-1; D uncertain. V shed 5 bases and J shed 0 bases, with 11 bases lying between them. The CDR3 loop spans 15 amino acids. The germline V gene encodes CDR1 SGHAT and CDR2 FQDESV (reference sequence).

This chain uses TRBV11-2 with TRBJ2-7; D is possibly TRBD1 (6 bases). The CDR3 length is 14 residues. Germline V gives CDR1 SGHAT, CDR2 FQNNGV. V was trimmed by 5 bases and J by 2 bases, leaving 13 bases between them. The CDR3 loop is CASSGGSATYEQYF. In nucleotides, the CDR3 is TGTGCCAGCAGCGGGGGCAGCGCTACCTACGAGCAGTACTTC.

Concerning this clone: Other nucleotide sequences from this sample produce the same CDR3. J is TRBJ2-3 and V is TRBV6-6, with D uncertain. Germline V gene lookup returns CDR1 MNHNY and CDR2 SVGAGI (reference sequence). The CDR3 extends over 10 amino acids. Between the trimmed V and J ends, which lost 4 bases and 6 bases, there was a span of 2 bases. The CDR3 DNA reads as TGTGCCAGCAGTTCGGATACGCAGTATTTT. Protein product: CASSSDTQYF.

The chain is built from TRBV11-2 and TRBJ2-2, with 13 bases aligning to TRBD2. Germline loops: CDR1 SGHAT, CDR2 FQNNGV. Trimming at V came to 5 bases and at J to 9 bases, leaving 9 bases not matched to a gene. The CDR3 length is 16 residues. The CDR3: CASSLTSGRAPRELFF. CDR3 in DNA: TGTGCCAGCAGCCTCACTAGCGGGAGGGCCCCACGGGAGCTGTTTTTT.

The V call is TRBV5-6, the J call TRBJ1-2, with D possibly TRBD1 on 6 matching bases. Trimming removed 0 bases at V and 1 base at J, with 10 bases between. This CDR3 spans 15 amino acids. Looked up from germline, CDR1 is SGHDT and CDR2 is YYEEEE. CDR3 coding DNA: TGTGCCAGCAGCTTGGACGTGGACAGTAACTATGGCTACACCTTC. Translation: CASSLDVDSNYGYTF.